Below, one TCR beta chain is given with its context. The junction departs from the called germline gene at one end, perhaps through a read error. These data belong to a study of Graves' ophthalmopathy and Graves' hyperthyroidism. CDR1 and CDR2 from the germline V gene are MNHEY and SVGAGI. The CDR3 runs to 14 residues. Amplified TCR beta CDR3 regions were obtained using RNA transcripts as template. First-round RT-PCR with HTBI primers preceded a second-round multiplex PCR. Using its own MiXCR run on the multiplex PCR reads, TCRdb lists one record per CDR3 protein. The sample contains under 350,000 distinct CDR3 sequences, about a sixth of which appear only once.

The specimen was peripheral blood. The chain couples TRBV6-5 to TRBJ1-5, with unresolved D. This receptor was obtained from an adult man with Graves' ophthalmopathy. In nucleotides, the CDR3 is TGTGCCAGCAGTTCCCTACAGAACAATCAACCCCAGCATTTT. Protein: CASSSLQNNQPQHF.